These 32 T cell receptor beta chains were all obtained from the same sample, sequenced in a study of blood T cell repertoires in COVID-19. Clones were sequenced by immunoSEQ multiplex PCR, and TCRdb holds only the in-frame ones, with some missing. The profile shows around 500,000 clones, approximately 83% of them singletons. Material: peripheral blood. The source is a human donor in a cohort sampled during active COVID-19.

This clone was seen a single time. The chain joins TRBV4-1 to TRBJ2-7; 11 nucleotides agree with TRBD1. CDR1 and CDR2 (germline): MGHRA, YSYEKL. V shed 4 bases and J 3 bases; nucleotides not matched to a gene: 5. This CDR3 spans 15 amino acids. CDR3 sequence reads: CASSLPGQGVYEQYF. CDR3 in DNA: TGCGCCAGCAGCCTACCGGGACAGGGGGTCTACGAGCAGTACTTC.

V gene TRBV18 combines with J gene TRBJ2-6, with D perhaps matching TRBD1 (5 bases). Between the trimmed V and J ends, which lost 2 bases and 2 bases, there was a span of 7 bases. Germline V gene sequence: CDR1 KGHSH, CDR2 LQKENI. There are 15 residues in the CDR3. The CDR3 spells CASSPGRAGANVLTF. CDR3 DNA sequence: TGTGCCAGCTCACCAGGCAGGGCTGGGGCCAACGTCCTGACTTTC.

The gene calls are TRBV5-6 and TRBJ1-3; TRBD1 is a possible D gene (5 bases). Germline assignment: CDR1 SGHDT and CDR2 YYEEEE. Trimming pared 4 bases from V and 0 bases from J, leaving 14 bases between. The CDR3 is 16 residues long. CDR3 bases: TGTGCCAGCAGCGGAAGCCAGGGTCACTCTGGAAACACCATATATTTT. Translation: CASSGSQGHSGNTIYF. Full variable domain (missing parts from reference TRBV5-6 and TRBJ1-3): DAGVTQSPTHLIKTRGQQVTLRCSPKSGHDTVSWYQQALGQGPQFIFQYYEEEERQRGNFPDRFSGHQFPNYSSELNVNALLLGDSALYLCASSGSQGHSGNTIYFGEGSWLTVV.

This chain joins TRBV3-1 (or the pseudogene TRBV3-2) and TRBJ2-2, with D maybe TRBD2 (6 bases). Trimming pared 1 base from V and 7 bases from J, leaving 10 bases between. The CDR3 is 14 residues long. Germline assignment: CDR1 LGHDT and CDR2 YNNKEL (reference sequence). CDR3 sequence reads: CASSQGDSGGELFF. The CDR3 DNA reads as TGTGCCAGCAGCCAAGGCGATAGCGGCGGGGAGCTGTTTTTT.

Concerning this clone itself: Different DNA sequences within this sample yield the same CDR3. The chain joins TRBV7-9 to TRBJ2-5, with 13 bases fitting TRBD2. The J segment lost 3 bases and the V segment lost 1 base, leaving 2 bases of the junction unmatched. Germline-derived CDR1 and CDR2 are SEHNR and FQNEAQ (reference sequence). The CDR3 sequence is 16 residues long. DNA of the CDR3: TGTGCCAGCAGCTTAGGACTAGCGGGAGGAAAAGAGACCCAGTACTTC. Translating gives CASSLGLAGGKETQYF.

The chain uses TRBV29-1 and TRBJ2-3, with D unclear. This CDR3 has 15 residues. Trimming took off 5 bases at V and 4 bases at J, with 19 bases between the two ends. CDR1 is SQVTM, CDR2 ANQGSEA, per germline. The CDR3, as DNA: TGCAGCGTTCAAAAGGCCTTCCAACGGGCAGATACGCAGTATTTT. It codes for CSVQKAFQRADTQYF.

The V gene is TRBV18, the J gene TRBJ1-2; TRBD1 matches 7 bases. The CDR3 covers 16 residues. V lost 3 bases, J lost 0 bases, and 7 bases stayed unmatched. Germline values: CDR1 KGHSH, CDR2 LQKENI. CDR3 residues: CASSPGRGDSNYGYTF. The CDR3 DNA reads as TGTGCCAGCTCACCGGGCAGGGGGGATTCTAACTATGGCTACACCTTC.

The rearrangement joins TRBV28 to TRBJ2-3, with a weak D call TRBD1 (5 bases). Germline V CDR1 and CDR2: MDHEN, SYDVKM. The CDR3 consists of 17 residues. V shed 5 bases and J shed 4 bases, with 22 bases lying between them. Written as DNA, the CDR3 is TGTGCCAGCAGTAACAGGCAAATTGAGACTCGGGCAGATACGCAGTATTTT. Its protein product is CASSNRQIETRADTQYF.

The chain carries TRBV6-2 or TRBV6-3 and TRBJ2-1, with D tentatively TRBD2 (6 bases). CDR3 size: 15 residues. Germline V CDR1 and CDR2: MNHEY, SVGEGT. V gave up 4 bases and J gave up 8 bases, with 18 bases separating them. CDR3 residues: CASSSGGGFPHEQFF. In DNA, the CDR3 is TGTGCCAGCAGTTCTGGGGGAGGTTTCCCCCATGAGCAGTTCTTC.

The V gene is TRBV28, the J gene TRBJ2-7, with D tentatively TRBD1 (6 bases). The CDR3 is 16 amino acids. Trimming cost V 6 bases and J 4 bases, with 22 bases left between them. Per the germline V gene, CDR1 is MDHEN and CDR2 is SYDVKM. CDR3 protein: CASRRSSAGAGYEQYF. The CDR3 DNA sequence: TGTGCCAGCAGGCGCTCCTCCGCAGGGGCAGGGTACGAGCAGTACTTC.

The gene calls are TRBV3-1 (or the pseudogene TRBV3-2) and TRBJ2-1; TRBD1 might be the D (5 bases). CDR3 length equals 14 residues. CDR1 is LGHDT, CDR2 YNNKEL, per germline (reference sequence). V was trimmed by 2 bases and J by 6 bases, leaving 11 bases between them. The CDR3 sequence: CASSQKGFGNEQFF. CDR3 DNA sequence: TGTGCCAGCAGCCAAAAGGGGTTCGGCAATGAGCAGTTCTTC.

The sample holds one count of this clone. The chain links TRBV3-1 (or the pseudogene TRBV3-2) to TRBJ2-3; 12 bases are shared with TRBD2. CDR1 is LGHDT, CDR2 YNNKEL, per germline (reference sequence). V dropped 3 bases and J dropped 2; count of bases not matched to a gene: 3. This CDR3 is 16 amino acids long. CDR3 residues: CASSQRTSGVTDTQYF. In nucleotides, the CDR3 is TGTGCCAGCAGCCAGCGGACTAGCGGGGTCACAGATACGCAGTATTTT.

The chain combines TRBV30 with TRBJ1-1; D unresolved. Deletions cut 4 bases from V and 0 bases from J, with 6 bases between. This CDR3 has 12 amino acids. Germline V gene lookup returns CDR1 GTSNPN and CDR2 SVGIG (reference sequence). The CDR3 DNA reads as TGTGCCTGGAACAGCCTGAACACTGAAGCTTTCTTT. Protein product: CAWNSLNTEAFF. The full variable domain, rest sourced from reference TRBV30 and TRBJ1-1, is SQTIHQWPATLVQPVGSPLSLECTVEGTSNPNLYWYRQAAGRGLQLLFYSVGIGQISSEVPQNLSASRPQDRQFILSSKKLLLSDSGFYLCAWNSLNTEAFFGQGTRLTVV.

This clone was recorded once. V and J are TRBV30 and TRBJ2-2; D is possibly TRBD2 (5 bases). This CDR3 spans 14 amino acids. Trimming took 6 bases from V and 1 from J, leaving 12 bases between them. CDR1 GTSNPN and CDR2 SVGIG come from the germline V gene (reference sequence). In DNA, the CDR3 is TGTGCCTGTTCCCGGGGAGAGAACACCGGGGAGCTGTTTTTT. As protein: CACSRGENTGELFF.

The rearrangement joins TRBV7-3 to TRBJ2-1, with D possibly TRBD1 on 5 matching bases. CDR1 and CDR2 (germline): SGHTA, FQGTGA. V lost 2 bases to trimming and J lost 4 bases, with 12 bases between them. The CDR3 runs 15 residues. CDR3: CASSLQGSPYNEQFF. For the CDR3, the DNA is TGTGCCAGCAGCTTACAGGGCTCCCCTTACAATGAGCAGTTCTTC. Full variable domain (missing parts from reference TRBV7-3 and TRBJ2-1): GAGVSQTPSNKVTEKGKYVELRCDPISGHTALYWYRQSLGQGPEFLIYFQGTGAADDSGLPNDRFFAVRPEGSVSTLKIQRTERGDSAVYLCASSLQGSPYNEQFFGPGTRLTVL.

The V gene is TRBV5-4, the J gene TRBJ2-7; 9 bases are a match to TRBD1. The CDR3 spans 14 residues. The ends lost 4 bases at V and 4 bases at J; junction bases unmatched: 6. Germline V lookup: CDR1 SGHNT, CDR2 YYREEE (reference sequence). DNA of the CDR3: TGTGCCAGCAGCCCGAGGGACAGGGTATACGAGCAGTACTTC. Its translation: CASSPRDRVYEQYF. The complete variable domain, with remaining parts taken from reference TRBV5-4 and TRBJ2-7, reads ETGVTQSPTHLIKTRGQQVTLRCSSQSGHNTVSWYQQALGQGPQFIFQYYREEENGRGNFPPRFSGLQFPNYSSELNVNALELDDSALYLCASSPRDRVYEQYFGPGTRLTVT.

This rearrangement joins TRBV30 to TRBJ2-7; D gene ambiguous. V was pared by 3 bases and J by 2 bases, with 11 bases between. Germline V gene lookup returns CDR1 GTSNPN and CDR2 SVGIG (reference sequence). This CDR3 spans 13 amino acids. In DNA form, the CDR3 reads TGTGCCTGGAGCGACTCGCCGACCTACGAGCAGTACTTC. Its protein is CAWSDSPTYEQYF.

The gene calls are TRBV19 and TRBJ1-4; a possible D gene is TRBD1 (5 bases). The V end lost 7 bases, the J end lost 8 bases, and 23 bases lay between the germline ends. The CDR3 has 16 amino acids. Germline CDR1 is LNHDA and CDR2 is SQIVND (reference sequence). CDR3 region: CASIGSRVLGGEKLFF. DNA for the CDR3: TGTGCCAGTATTGGCAGCAGGGTTCTCGGGGGGGAAAAACTGTTTTTT. Filled out from reference TRBV19 and TRBJ1-4, the complete variable domain reads DGGITQSPKYLFRKEGQNVTLSCEQNLNHDAMYWYRQDPGQGLRLIYYSQIVNDFQKGDIAEGYSVSREKKESFPLTVTSAQKNPTAFYLCASIGSRVLGGEKLFFGSGTQLSVL.

The chain couples TRBV27 to TRBJ1-1; weak D call: TRBD1 (6 bases). Looked up from germline, CDR1 is MNHEY and CDR2 is SMNVEV (reference sequence). V lost 5 bases and J lost 3, with 22 bases in between. The CDR3 spans 17 residues. CDR3 bases: TGTGCCAGCAGTCCACGACAGGCTATGAGAACCGACACTGAAGCTTTCTTT. It yields the protein CASSPRQAMRTDTEAFF.

This clone was found many times. The chain couples TRBV19 to TRBJ1-1; 7 positions agree with TRBD1. Per germline, CDR1 LNHDA and CDR2 SQIVND (reference sequence). Trimming at V came to 4 bases and at J to 6 bases, leaving 5 bases not matched to a gene. This CDR3 is 13 amino acids long. The CDR3 sequence is CASSRAGGPEAFF. CDR3 coding DNA: TGTGCCAGTAGTAGGGCAGGGGGACCTGAAGCTTTCTTT.

This clone was counted a few times. This chain uses TRBV11-2 with TRBJ2-5, with a tentative D call TRBD1 (6 bases). Deletions cut 5 bases from V and 1 base from J, with 11 bases between. Germline CDR1 SGHAT, CDR2 FQNNGV. This CDR3 region has 14 residues. As DNA, the CDR3 is TGTGCCAGCAGCCCGGGACACCGCCAAGAGACCCAGTACTTC. Translating it yields CASSPGHRQETQYF.

Comments on this clone: Other DNA sequences in this specimen translate into the identical CDR3. The chain joins TRBV19 to TRBJ2-1, with TRBD2 matching over 9 bases. This CDR3 contains 15 residues. The V and J ends lost 9 bases and 0 bases, in that order; junction bases with no gene match: 6. Germline values: CDR1 LNHDA, CDR2 SQIVND (reference sequence). The DNA for the CDR3 is TGTGCCAGCCGCACTAGCGGGCCCTCCTACAATGAGCAGTTCTTC. It specifies CASRTSGPSYNEQFF.

This clone was picked up one time. The chain recombines TRBV6-6 with TRBJ2-7; 12 bases are shared with TRBD2. CDR1 is MNHNY, CDR2 SVGAGI, per germline (reference sequence). The CDR3 extends over 15 amino acids. The trim removed 6 bases at V and 0 bases at J, leaving 3 bases unmatched. Here the CDR3 reads CASRASGRVSYEQYF. CDR3 nucleotides: TGTGCCAGCAGGGCTAGCGGGAGGGTCTCCTACGAGCAGTACTTC.

The V gene is TRBV6-5, the J gene TRBJ1-4, with D possibly TRBD1 on 5 matching bases. Per germline, CDR1 MNHEY and CDR2 SVGAGI. The CDR3 loop spans 14 amino acids. V was cut by 6 bases and J by 4 bases, with 12 bases left in between. CDR3 protein: CASSPRVINEKLFF. The CDR3 DNA sequence: TGTGCCAGCAGCCCCAGGGTGATTAATGAAAAACTGTTTTTT.

The chain recombines TRBV9 with TRBJ2-6; tentative D call: TRBD2 (5 bases). Germline V gives CDR1 SGDLS, CDR2 YYNGEE. This CDR3 comprises 20 residues. Trimming removed 4 bases at V and 1 base at J, with 24 bases between. The DNA of the CDR3 is TGTGCCAGCAGCCCCCCTCCGAAGAGCGGCAGCTTATCTGGGGCCAACGTCCTGACTTTC. Its translation is CASSPPPKSGSLSGANVLTF.

The chain carries TRBV5-6 and TRBJ1-2; unclear D gene. V was trimmed by 0 bases and J by 5 bases, leaving 14 bases between them. This CDR3 is built from 15 residues. In germline, CDR1 is SGHDT, CDR2 YYEEEE. CDR3 DNA: TGTGCCAGCAGCTTGGTGAGCGGGAAAGGTTATGGCTACACCTTC. It encodes CASSLVSGKGYGYTF.

This chain joins TRBV10-2 and TRBJ2-3, with a weak D call TRBD2 (6 bases). The V end was cut by 9 bases, the J end by 2 bases, with 15 bases between. This CDR3 comprises 14 residues. Germline loops: CDR1 WSHSY, CDR2 SAAADI. The CDR3 loop is CASGTYIPTDTQYF. Written as DNA, the CDR3 is TGCGCCAGTGGGACTTACATCCCCACAGATACGCAGTATTTT.

This chain joins TRBV2 and TRBJ2-5; 10 positions match TRBD2. The CDR3 length is 16 residues. Germline CDR1 reads SNHLY; CDR2 reads FYNNEI. V trimming: 4 bases; J trimming: 1 base; junction bases outside the gene matches: 6. CDR3 DNA sequence: TGTGCCAGCAGTGGGGCTAGCGGGAGTGGCCAAGAGACCCAGTACTTC. As protein: CASSGASGSGQETQYF.

This chain links TRBV18 with TRBJ2-1; 9 bases fit TRBD2. Germline loops: CDR1 KGHSH, CDR2 LQKENI. The CDR3 length is 15 residues. Germline trimming cut 2 bases from V and 6 bases from J; bases unmatched to any gene: 5. This CDR3 reads CASSPAPGLANEQFF. The DNA of the CDR3 is TGTGCCAGCTCACCAGCCCCGGGACTAGCCAATGAGCAGTTCTTC.

The CDR3 bases are TGCGCCAGCAGCTTGGCCCCCGGAGACGGGGAGCTGTTTTTT. This codes for CASSLAPGDGELFF. This chain links TRBV5-1 with TRBJ2-2; D not certain. Looked up from germline, CDR1 is SGHRS and CDR2 is YFSETQ. CDR3 length: 14 residues. Deletions cut 0 bases from V and 7 bases from J, with 10 bases between.

This clone occurred a few times. This chain links TRBV7-8 with TRBJ2-7; TRBD1 might be the D (6 bases). Trimming removed 4 bases from V and 5 bases from J, with 21 bases in between. Germline V gene lookup returns CDR1 SGHVS and CDR2 FQNEAQ. CDR3 length: 16 amino acids. The CDR3 spells CASSSKPNRVIDEQYF. CDR3 DNA sequence: TGTGCCAGCAGCTCCAAACCCAACAGGGTTATAGACGAGCAGTACTTC.

The V gene is TRBV29-1, the J gene TRBJ1-3, with D maybe TRBD1 (6 bases). The CDR3 loop spans 13 amino acids. Germline CDR1 reads SQVTM; CDR2 reads ANQGSEA. Trimming left V 6 bases short and J 2 bases short, with 11 bases between. The CDR3 coding sequence is TGCAGCGTAAACACAGGGACTGGAAACACCATATATTTT. Amino acids: CSVNTGTGNTIYF.